A selection of T cell receptor beta chains follows, all from one sample in a study of neurological immune-mediated disorders. A single record per CDR3 protein comes from TCRdb applying MiXCR to the 5' RACE reads. This sample carries around 25,000 distinct CDR3 sequences, 2% to 2.5% of them seen once, and the ten largest clones take roughly 2.5%. The source material was PBMCs. Source of these receptors: a woman aged 50 to 60 with multiple sclerosis. Each CDR3 is given with its conserved first and last residue. The order of the fields is D gene, clone size, J gene, V gene, CDR3 length, CDR3 protein, CDR3 DNA. A D gene is named only where the DNA matches it firmly. Expanded clones are given a class, and other clones once, few, many or no size at all.

D gene: TRBD1; clone size: many; J gene: TRBJ2-7; V gene: TRBV5-1; CDR3 length: 16; CDR3 protein: CASSLEGTGSGYEQYF; CDR3 DNA: TGCGCCAGCAGCTTGGAAGGGACAGGGAGCGGCTACGAGCAGTACTTC
D gene: TRBD2; clone size: many; J gene: TRBJ2-7; V gene: TRBV29-1; CDR3 length: 12; CDR3 protein: CSVGLGPYEQYF; CDR3 DNA: TGCAGCGTGGGACTAGGACCTTACGAGCAGTACTTC
D gene: TRBD1; clone size: many; J gene: TRBJ1-2; V gene: TRBV5-1; CDR3 length: 14; CDR3 protein: CASTSGTANYGYTF; CDR3 DNA: TGCGCCAGCACCTCCGGGACAGCTAACTATGGCTACACCTTC
D gene: TRBD1; clone size: many; J gene: TRBJ1-5; V gene: TRBV6-5; CDR3 length: 12; CDR3 protein: CATTGGNQPQHF; CDR3 DNA: TGTGCCACAACAGGGGGGAATCAGCCCCAGCATTTT
D gene: -; clone size: many; J gene: TRBJ2-2; V gene: TRBV5-1; CDR3 length: 15; CDR3 protein: CASSLFGEDTGELFF; CDR3 DNA: TGCGCCAGCAGCTTGTTCGGCGAGGACACCGGGGAGCTGTTTTTT
D gene: TRBD1; clone size: many; J gene: TRBJ1-1; V gene: TRBV20-1; CDR3 length: 17; CDR3 protein: CSARDITGGYLNTEAFF; CDR3 DNA: TGCAGTGCTAGAGATATCACAGGGGGCTATTTGAACACTGAAGCTTTCTTT
D gene: -; clone size: many; J gene: TRBJ2-1; V gene: TRBV5-1; CDR3 length: 13; CDR3 protein: CASSLDGYNEQFF; CDR3 DNA: TGCGCCAGCAGCTTAGATGGCTACAATGAGCAGTTCTTC
D gene: -; clone size: many; J gene: TRBJ1-1; V gene: TRBV27; CDR3 length: 13; CDR3 protein: CASRNQGNTEAFF; CDR3 DNA: TGTGCCAGCAGGAATCAGGGGAACACTGAAGCTTTCTTT
D gene: -; clone size: -; J gene: TRBJ2-5; V gene: TRBV24-1; CDR3 length: 15; CDR3 protein: CATSDPDRPQETQYF; CDR3 DNA: TGTGCCACCAGTGATCCGGACAGACCCCAAGAGACCCAGTACTTC
D gene: -; clone size: many; J gene: TRBJ1-5; V gene: TRBV7-3; CDR3 length: 13; CDR3 protein: CASSLQGNQPQNF; CDR3 DNA: TGTGCCAGCAGCCTTCAGGGAAATCAGCCCCAGAATTTT
D gene: -; clone size: -; J gene: TRBJ2-2; V gene: TRBV7-6; CDR3 length: 12; CDR3 protein: CANSLVTGELFF; CDR3 DNA: TGTGCCAACAGCTTGGTCACCGGGGAGCTGTTTTTT
D gene: TRBD2; clone size: -; J gene: TRBJ2-3; V gene: TRBV18; CDR3 length: 16; CDR3 protein: CASSPSSSGISDTQYF; CDR3 DNA: TGTGCCAGCTCACCATCCTCTAGCGGGATATCAGATACGCAGTATTTT
D gene: -; clone size: few; J gene: TRBJ2-7; V gene: TRBV7-2; CDR3 length: 12; CDR3 protein: CASSLESGVKYF; CDR3 DNA: TGTGCCAGCAGCTTAGAGTCAGGGGTGAAATACTTC
D gene: -; clone size: many; J gene: TRBJ2-3; V gene: TRBV7-2; CDR3 length: 15; CDR3 protein: CASSSSGLLGDTQYF; CDR3 DNA: TGTGCCAGCAGCTCCTCGGGACTCTTGGGAGATACGCAGTATTTT
D gene: TRBD2; clone size: few; J gene: TRBJ2-7; V gene: TRBV18; CDR3 length: 17; CDR3 protein: CASSPPSGGALFDEQYF; CDR3 DNA: TGTGCCAGCTCACCCCCGAGCGGGGGGGCCCTGTTTGACGAGCAGTACTTC
D gene: -; clone size: many; J gene: TRBJ2-2; V gene: TRBV20-1; CDR3 length: 14; CDR3 protein: CSARDRGSTGELFF; CDR3 DNA: TGCAGTGCTAGAGACAGGGGATCCACCGGGGAGCTGTTTTTT
D gene: TRBD1; clone size: many; J gene: TRBJ1-1; V gene: TRBV20-1; CDR3 length: 14; CDR3 protein: CSASPRQGATEAFF; CDR3 DNA: TGCAGTGCTAGTCCCCGACAGGGGGCAACTGAAGCTTTCTTT
D gene: -; clone size: many; J gene: TRBJ2-7; V gene: TRBV20-1; CDR3 length: 14; CDR3 protein: CSARVGARMTEQYF; CDR3 DNA: TGCAGTGCTAGAGTCGGGGCTAGAATGACCGAGCAGTACTTC
D gene: -; clone size: -; J gene: TRBJ2-7; V gene: TRBV9; CDR3 length: 14; CDR3 protein: CASSVRWESYEQYF; CDR3 DNA: TGTGCCAGCAGCGTAAGGTGGGAATCCTACGAGCAGTACTTC
D gene: -; clone size: -; J gene: TRBJ2-7; V gene: TRBV7-2; CDR3 length: 14; CDR3 protein: CASSQWQGRYEQYF; CDR3 DNA: TGTGCCAGCAGCCAATGGCAGGGGAGGTACGAGCAGTACTTC
D gene: -; clone size: many; J gene: TRBJ1-1; V gene: TRBV14; CDR3 length: 15; CDR3 protein: CASSQRRGVNTEAFF; CDR3 DNA: TGTGCCAGCAGCCAACGAAGGGGGGTGAACACTGAAGCTTTCTTT
D gene: -; clone size: -; J gene: TRBJ1-5; V gene: TRBV4-1; CDR3 length: 14; CDR3 protein: CASSPSTVNQPQNF; CDR3 DNA: TGCGCCAGCAGCCCTTCGACGGTCAATCAGCCCCAGAATTTT
D gene: -; clone size: many; J gene: TRBJ2-6; V gene: TRBV18; CDR3 length: 20; CDR3 protein: CASSPRLTVLGNSGANVLTF; CDR3 DNA: TGTGCCAGCTCACCACGATTGACAGTCCTCGGAAACTCTGGGGCCAACGTCCTGACTTTC
D gene: TRBD1; clone size: few; J gene: TRBJ1-1; V gene: TRBV4-3; CDR3 length: 15; CDR3 protein: CASSQENRGGTEAFF; CDR3 DNA: TGCGCCAGCAGCCAAGAAAACAGGGGTGGGACTGAAGCTTTCTTT
D gene: -; clone size: many; J gene: TRBJ1-3; V gene: TRBV12-5; CDR3 length: 13; CDR3 protein: CASGLKGGNTIYF; CDR3 DNA: TGTGCTAGTGGTTTGAAAGGTGGAAACACCATATATTTT
D gene: TRBD1; clone size: many; J gene: TRBJ1-1; V gene: TRBV7-2; CDR3 length: 16; CDR3 protein: CASSSSGTVMNTEAFF; CDR3 DNA: TGTGCCAGCAGCTCCTCCGGGACAGTCATGAACACTGAAGCTTTCTTT
D gene: -; clone size: many; J gene: TRBJ2-1; V gene: TRBV24-1; CDR3 length: 14; CDR3 protein: CAILSGPPDNEQFF; CDR3 DNA: TGTGCCATCCTAAGCGGGCCTCCTGACAATGAGCAGTTCTTC
D gene: TRBD2; clone size: many; J gene: TRBJ2-2; V gene: TRBV2; CDR3 length: 14; CDR3 protein: CASGGLDRTGELFF; CDR3 DNA: TGTGCCAGCGGGGGACTAGATCGGACCGGGGAGCTGTTTTTT
D gene: -; clone size: many; J gene: TRBJ1-1; V gene: TRBV15; CDR3 length: 14; CDR3 protein: CATSRGRGDTEAFF; CDR3 DNA: TGTGCCACCAGCAGAGGTAGGGGGGACACTGAAGCTTTCTTT
D gene: -; clone size: -; J gene: TRBJ1-1; V gene: TRBV5-1; CDR3 length: 14; CDR3 protein: CASSVDGGRTEAFF; CDR3 DNA: TGCGCCAGCAGCGTGGACGGGGGTCGAACTGAAGCTTTCTTT
D gene: -; clone size: few; J gene: TRBJ2-3; V gene: TRBV20-1; CDR3 length: 14; CDR3 protein: CSAKDGGGSDTQYF; CDR3 DNA: TGCAGTGCGAAGGATGGGGGTGGTTCAGATACGCAGTATTTT
D gene: TRBD1; clone size: many; J gene: TRBJ2-1; V gene: TRBV9; CDR3 length: 15; CDR3 protein: CASSGGQGAYNEQFF; CDR3 DNA: TGTGCCAGCAGCGGGGGACAGGGGGCCTACAATGAGCAGTTCTTC
D gene: -; clone size: many; J gene: TRBJ2-1; V gene: TRBV29-1; CDR3 length: 14; CDR3 protein: CSVDRPGSYNEQFF; CDR3 DNA: TGCAGCGTTGATCGGCCAGGTTCCTACAATGAGCAGTTCTTC
D gene: TRBD1; clone size: many; J gene: TRBJ2-1; V gene: TRBV7-9; CDR3 length: 16; CDR3 protein: CASSLVETGSRNEQFF; CDR3 DNA: TGTGCCAGCAGCTTAGTTGAGACAGGGAGTAGGAATGAGCAGTTCTTC
D gene: -; clone size: many; J gene: TRBJ1-3; V gene: TRBV9; CDR3 length: 15; CDR3 protein: CASSLSDGSGNTIYF; CDR3 DNA: TGTGCCAGCAGCCTCTCGGACGGCTCTGGAAACACCATATATTTT
D gene: TRBD2; clone size: many; J gene: TRBJ2-7; V gene: TRBV20-1; CDR3 length: 14; CDR3 protein: CSARSLAGGYEQYF; CDR3 DNA: TGCAGTGCTAGATCACTAGCGGGAGGGTACGAGCAGTACTTC
D gene: TRBD1; clone size: many; J gene: TRBJ2-7; V gene: TRBV5-1; CDR3 length: 14; CDR3 protein: CASRLPGQAYEQYF; CDR3 DNA: TGCGCCAGCAGGTTACCGGGACAGGCCTACGAGCAGTACTTC
D gene: -; clone size: -; J gene: TRBJ1-2; V gene: TRBV5-1; CDR3 length: 14; CDR3 protein: CASSLEFQGVGYTF; CDR3 DNA: TGCGCCAGCAGCTTGGAGTTTCAGGGTGTGGGCTACACCTTC
D gene: -; clone size: many; J gene: TRBJ2-6; V gene: TRBV9; CDR3 length: 17; CDR3 protein: CASSSIPVSSGANVLTF; CDR3 DNA: TGTGCCAGCAGCTCAATTCCCGTGAGCTCTGGGGCCAACGTCCTGACTTTC
D gene: -; clone size: many; J gene: TRBJ1-6; V gene: TRBV20-1; CDR3 length: 17; CDR3 protein: CSARDLAASVPNSPLHF; CDR3 DNA: TGCAGTGCTAGAGATTTGGCTGCGTCAGTCCCTAATTCACCCCTCCACTTT
D gene: -; clone size: many; J gene: TRBJ1-1; V gene: TRBV20-1; CDR3 length: 14; CDR3 protein: CSAIRQPEGTEAFF; CDR3 DNA: TGCAGTGCCATACGACAGCCGGAGGGCACTGAAGCTTTCTTT
D gene: -; clone size: medium-sized; J gene: TRBJ2-3; V gene: TRBV3-1; CDR3 length: 16; CDR3 protein: CASSQSRLVRTDTQYF; CDR3 DNA: TGTGCCAGCAGCCAATCCCGACTAGTTCGCACAGATACGCAGTATTTT